This T cell receptor (beta chain) appears in the sequencing data of a study of tumor and adjacent non-tumor tissue in lung cancer. For the study at large: There were about twelve adenocarcinoma, a couple of squamous cell carcinoma and 1 small cell lung cancer cases. Points from the study as a whole: In normal lung, the top 100 clones were significantly more dominant than in tumor.

RNA was extracted from bulk tissue without any cell sorting. Distant lung tissue was collected more than 3 cm away from the tumor edge. A remark on this clonotype: Its specificity is unknown.

Three rounds of nested PCR, following a modified ARM-PCR protocol, produced the TCRbeta library. One entry per CDR3 protein, called by TCRdb with MiXCR from the multiplex PCR reads. The sample lists some 51,000 distinct CDR3 sequences, less than 70% seen once, with approximately 31% in the top ten. The receptor's source is a woman in her seventies with non-small cell lung cancer. The sequenced sample consisted of distant non-tumor lung tissue.

The CDR3 loop reads CSVGDVGNQPQHF. For the CDR3, the DNA is TGCAGCGTCGGGGATGTTGGCAATCAGCCCCAGCATTTT. This chain uses TRBV29-1 with TRBJ1-5, with D hard to call. Trimming took 6 bases from V and 2 from J, leaving 11 bases between them. The CDR3 loop spans 13 amino acids. Germline V gives CDR1 SQVTM, CDR2 ANQGSEA.